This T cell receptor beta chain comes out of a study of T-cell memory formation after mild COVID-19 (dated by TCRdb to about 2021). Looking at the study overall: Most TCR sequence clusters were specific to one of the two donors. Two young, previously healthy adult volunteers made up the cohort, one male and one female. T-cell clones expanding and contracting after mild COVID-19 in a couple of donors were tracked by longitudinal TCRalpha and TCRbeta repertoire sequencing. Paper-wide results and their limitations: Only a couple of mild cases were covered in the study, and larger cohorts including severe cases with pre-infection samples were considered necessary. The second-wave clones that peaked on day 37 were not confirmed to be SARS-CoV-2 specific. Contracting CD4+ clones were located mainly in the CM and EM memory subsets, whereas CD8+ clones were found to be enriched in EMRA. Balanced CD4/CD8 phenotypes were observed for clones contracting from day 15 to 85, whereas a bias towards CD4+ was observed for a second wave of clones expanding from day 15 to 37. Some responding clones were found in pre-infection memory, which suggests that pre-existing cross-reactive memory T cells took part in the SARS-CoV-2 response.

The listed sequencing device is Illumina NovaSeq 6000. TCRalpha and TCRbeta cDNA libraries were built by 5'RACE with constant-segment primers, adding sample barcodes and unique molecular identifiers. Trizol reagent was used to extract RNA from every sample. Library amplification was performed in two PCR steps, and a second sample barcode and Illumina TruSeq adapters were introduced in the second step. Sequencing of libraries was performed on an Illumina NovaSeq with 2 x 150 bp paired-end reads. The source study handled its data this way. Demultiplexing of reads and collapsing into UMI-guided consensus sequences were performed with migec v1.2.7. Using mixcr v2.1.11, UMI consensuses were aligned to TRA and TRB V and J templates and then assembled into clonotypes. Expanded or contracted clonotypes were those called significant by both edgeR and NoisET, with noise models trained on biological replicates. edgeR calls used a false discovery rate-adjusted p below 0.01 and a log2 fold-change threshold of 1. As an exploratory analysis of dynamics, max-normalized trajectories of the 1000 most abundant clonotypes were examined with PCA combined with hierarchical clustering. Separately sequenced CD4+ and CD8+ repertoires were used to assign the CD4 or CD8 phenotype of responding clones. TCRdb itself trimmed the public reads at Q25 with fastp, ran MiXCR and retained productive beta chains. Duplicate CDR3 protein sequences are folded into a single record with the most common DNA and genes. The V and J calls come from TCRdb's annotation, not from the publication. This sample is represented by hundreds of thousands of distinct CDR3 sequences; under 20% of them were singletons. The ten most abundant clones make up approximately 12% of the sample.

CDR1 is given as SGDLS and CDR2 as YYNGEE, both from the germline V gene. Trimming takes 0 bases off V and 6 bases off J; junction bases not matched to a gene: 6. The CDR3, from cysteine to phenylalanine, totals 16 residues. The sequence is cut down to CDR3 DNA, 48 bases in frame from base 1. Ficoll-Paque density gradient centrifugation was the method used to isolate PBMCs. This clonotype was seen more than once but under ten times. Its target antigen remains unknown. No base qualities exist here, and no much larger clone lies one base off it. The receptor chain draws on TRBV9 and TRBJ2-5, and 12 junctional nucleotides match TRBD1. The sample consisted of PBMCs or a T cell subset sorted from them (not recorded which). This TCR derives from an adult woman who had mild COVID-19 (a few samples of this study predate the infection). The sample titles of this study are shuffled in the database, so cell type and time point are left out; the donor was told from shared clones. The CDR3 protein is CASSVGGTGGPKTQYF. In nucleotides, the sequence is TGTGCCAGCAGCGTAGGAGGGACAGGGGGCCCGAAGACCCAGTACTTC.